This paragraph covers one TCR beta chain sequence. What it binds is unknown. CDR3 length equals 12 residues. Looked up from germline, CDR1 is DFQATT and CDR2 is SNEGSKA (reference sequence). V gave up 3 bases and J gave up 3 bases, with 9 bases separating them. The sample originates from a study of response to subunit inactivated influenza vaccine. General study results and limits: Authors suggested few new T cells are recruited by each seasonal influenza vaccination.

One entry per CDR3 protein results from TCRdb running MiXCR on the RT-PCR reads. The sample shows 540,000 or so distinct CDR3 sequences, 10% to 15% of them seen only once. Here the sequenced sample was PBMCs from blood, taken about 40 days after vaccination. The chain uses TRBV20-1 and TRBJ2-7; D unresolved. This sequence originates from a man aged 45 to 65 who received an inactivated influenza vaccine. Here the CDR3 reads CSASQAFYEQYF. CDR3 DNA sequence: TGCAGTGCTAGTCAAGCTTTCTACGAGCAGTACTTC.